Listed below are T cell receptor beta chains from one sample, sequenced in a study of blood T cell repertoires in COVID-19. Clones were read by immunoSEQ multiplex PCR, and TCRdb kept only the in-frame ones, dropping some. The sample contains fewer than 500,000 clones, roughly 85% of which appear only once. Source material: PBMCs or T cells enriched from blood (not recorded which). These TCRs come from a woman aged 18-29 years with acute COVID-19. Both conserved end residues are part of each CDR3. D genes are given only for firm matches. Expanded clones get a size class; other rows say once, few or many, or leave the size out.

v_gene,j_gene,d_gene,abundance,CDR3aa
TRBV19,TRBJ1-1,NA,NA,CASSIDPGYLRSTEAFF
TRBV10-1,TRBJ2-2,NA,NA,CASRQGLIGELFF
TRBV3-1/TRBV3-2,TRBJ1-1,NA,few,CASSSLTGAFF
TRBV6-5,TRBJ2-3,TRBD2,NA,CASLAGNTDTQYF
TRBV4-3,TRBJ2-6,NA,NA,CASSQEIAGANVLTF
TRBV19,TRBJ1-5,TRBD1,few,CAGSQGGDQPQHF
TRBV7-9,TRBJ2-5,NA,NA,CASSLGSGHFQETQYF
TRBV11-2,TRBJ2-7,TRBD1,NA,CASSFETGLYEQYF
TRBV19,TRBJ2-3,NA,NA,CASSQDTQYF
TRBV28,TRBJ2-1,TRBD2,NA,CASSLLAGDSNEQFF
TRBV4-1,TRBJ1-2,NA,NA,CASSQGSGRYGYTF
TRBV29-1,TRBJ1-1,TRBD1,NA,CSTKQGSRNTEAFF
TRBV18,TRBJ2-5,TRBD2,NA,CASSPIAGDGETQYF
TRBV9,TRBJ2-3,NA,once,CASSVMSQGDTQYF
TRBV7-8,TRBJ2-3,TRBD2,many,CASSYRTSGAKDTQYF
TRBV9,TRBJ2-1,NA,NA,CASSNSGRNEQFF
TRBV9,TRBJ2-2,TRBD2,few,CASSVERGLNTGELFF
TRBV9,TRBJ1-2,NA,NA,CASSGTGTYGYTF
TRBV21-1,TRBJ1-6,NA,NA,CASSDRTPGQGNSPLHF
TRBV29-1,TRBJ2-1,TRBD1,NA,CSVEGAGTEAYNEQFF
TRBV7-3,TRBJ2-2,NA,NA,CASSSRGPNTGELFF
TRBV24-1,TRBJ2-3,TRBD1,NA,CATSDRDRGRDTQYF
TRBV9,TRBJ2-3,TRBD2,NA,CASSVGLAGGQGTDTQYF
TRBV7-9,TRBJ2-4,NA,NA,CATEGVGTKNIQYF
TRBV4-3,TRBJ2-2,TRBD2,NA,CASSQESGRYAGELFF
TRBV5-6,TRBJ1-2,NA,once,CASSGPVEGRNYGYTF
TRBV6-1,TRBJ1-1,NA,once,CASREWNTEAFF
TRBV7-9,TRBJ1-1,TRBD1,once,CASSLGTGAPEAFF
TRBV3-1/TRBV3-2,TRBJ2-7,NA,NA,CASSLGALTHEQYF
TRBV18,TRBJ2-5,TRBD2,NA,CASSPLWTSSQETQYF
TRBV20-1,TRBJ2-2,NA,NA,CSASRGGAVGELFF
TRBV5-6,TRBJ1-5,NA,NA,CASSPGRGQPQHF
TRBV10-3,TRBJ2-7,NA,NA,CAIRESQVSLEQYF
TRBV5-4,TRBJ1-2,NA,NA,CASSLRGQYGYTF
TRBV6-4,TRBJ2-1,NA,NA,CASSAIGGSFSYNEQFF
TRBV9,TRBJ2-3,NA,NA,CASSYRGASTDTQYF
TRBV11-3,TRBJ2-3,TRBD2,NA,CASSLGTLAGASTQYF
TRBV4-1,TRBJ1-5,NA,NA,CASSQLDSSNQPQHF
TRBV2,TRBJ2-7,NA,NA,CASSESGGAWEQYF
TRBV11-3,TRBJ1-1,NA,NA,CASSPKGGTEAFF
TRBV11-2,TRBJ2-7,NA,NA,CASSLVEKSYEQYF
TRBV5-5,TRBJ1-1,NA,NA,CASSLVWGQTEAFF